The table lists the clone carrying this TCR beta chain with many counts. Antigen: not known. Exclusion of a patient resulted from uncontrolled infection, other autoimmune disease, pregnancy or lactation. The data stem from a study of T cells in Graves' hyperthyroidism and ophthalmopathy. Study results and limitations: Also found in blood were most expanded thyroid clonotypes above 0.001. A 13 V-J model separated ophthalmopathy from stable hyperthyroidism.

CDR1 SGHNT and CDR2 YENEEA come from the germline V gene. Trimming took 5 bases from V and 4 from J; bases not matched to a gene: 5. The CDR3 contains 15 residues. The TCR beta CDR3 regions underwent amplification using RNA transcripts as the source. A first-round RT-PCR of the TCR CDR3 used the HTBI primer set. One entry per CDR3 protein results from TCRdb running MiXCR on the multiplex PCR reads. The data hold approximately 590,000 distinct CDR3 sequences, with around a sixth observed a single time. Sequences were obtained from blood. The V and J genes are TRBV11-3 and TRBJ2-1, with TRBD2 identical over 10 bases. This clonotype originated in a woman in her twenties or thirties with Graves' hyperthyroidism. CDR3 in DNA: TGTGCCAGCAGCGGAAGAGCGGGAGGGTACAATGAGCAGTTCTTC. Amino acid sequence: CASSGRAGGYNEQFF.